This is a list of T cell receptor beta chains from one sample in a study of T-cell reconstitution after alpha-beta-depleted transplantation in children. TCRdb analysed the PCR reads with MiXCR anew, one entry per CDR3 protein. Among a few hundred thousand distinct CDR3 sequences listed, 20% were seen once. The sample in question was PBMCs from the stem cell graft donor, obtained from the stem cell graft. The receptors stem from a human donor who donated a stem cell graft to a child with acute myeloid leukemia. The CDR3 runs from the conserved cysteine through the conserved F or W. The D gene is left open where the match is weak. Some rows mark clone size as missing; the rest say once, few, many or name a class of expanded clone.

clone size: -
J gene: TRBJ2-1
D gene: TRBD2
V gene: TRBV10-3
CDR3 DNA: TGTGCCATCAGTGAGTCGGAACTAGCGGGAGGCAATGAGCAGTTCTTC
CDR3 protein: CAISESELAGGNEQFF

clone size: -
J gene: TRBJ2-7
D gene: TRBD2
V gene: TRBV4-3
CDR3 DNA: TGCGCCAGCAGCCAGGCGACTAGCGGATCCTACGAGCAGTACTTC
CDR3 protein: CASSQATSGSYEQYF

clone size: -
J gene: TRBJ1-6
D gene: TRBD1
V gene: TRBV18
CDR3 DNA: TGTGCCAGCTCATCAGGACAGGAGGTGAATTCACCCCTCCACTTT
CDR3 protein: CASSSGQEVNSPLHF

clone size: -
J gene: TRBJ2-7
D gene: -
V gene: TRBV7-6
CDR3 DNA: TGTGCCAGCAGCGACTCAGCATACGAGCAGTACTTC
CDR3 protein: CASSDSAYEQYF

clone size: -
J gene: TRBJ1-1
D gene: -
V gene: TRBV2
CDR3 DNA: TGTGCCAGCACCGGGAGGAGAGACACTGAAGCTTTCTTT
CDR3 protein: CASTGRRDTEAFF

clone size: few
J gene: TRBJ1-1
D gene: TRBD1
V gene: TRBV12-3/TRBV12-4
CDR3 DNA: TGTGCCAGCAGCTCGGGACAGGAGTTTAGGTTGACTGAAGCTTTCTTT
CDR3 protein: CASSSGQEFRLTEAFF

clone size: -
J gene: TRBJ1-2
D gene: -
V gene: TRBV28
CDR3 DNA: TGTGCCAGCAGTTTCCCGAGGACAGCTTATGGCTACACCTTC
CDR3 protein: CASSFPRTAYGYTF

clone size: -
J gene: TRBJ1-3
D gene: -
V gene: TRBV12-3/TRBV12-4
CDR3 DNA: TGTGCCAGCAGCTCACCCGGGACGCCTCGATTCTCTGGAAACACCATATATTTT
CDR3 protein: CASSSPGTPRFSGNTIYF

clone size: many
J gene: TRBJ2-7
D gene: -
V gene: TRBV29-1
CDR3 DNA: TGCAGCGTTGTCATTCGCTCCTACGAGCAGTACTTC
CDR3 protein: CSVVIRSYEQYF

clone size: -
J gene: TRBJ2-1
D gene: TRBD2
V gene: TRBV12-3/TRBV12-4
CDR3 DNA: TGTGCCAGCAGAGGACTAGCGGGAGATTTCTCCTACAATGAGCAGTTCTTC
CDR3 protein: CASRGLAGDFSYNEQFF

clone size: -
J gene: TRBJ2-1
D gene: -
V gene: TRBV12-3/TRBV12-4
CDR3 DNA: TGTGCCAGCAGTCAGACCGACAATGAGCAGTTCTTC
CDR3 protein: CASSQTDNEQFF

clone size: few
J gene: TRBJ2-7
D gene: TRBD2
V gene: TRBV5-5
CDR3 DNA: TGTGCCAGCAGCTCCGGGACTAGCTTCTACGAGCAGTACTTC
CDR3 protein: CASSSGTSFYEQYF

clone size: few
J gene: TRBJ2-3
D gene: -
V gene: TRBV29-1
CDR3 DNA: TGCAGCGTTGGGGACGAGGGACCAGATACGCAGTATTTT
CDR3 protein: CSVGDEGPDTQYF

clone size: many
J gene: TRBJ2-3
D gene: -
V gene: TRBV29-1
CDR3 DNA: TGCAGCGTTGAAGAGGTACTAGATACGCAGTATTTT
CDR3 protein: CSVEEVLDTQYF

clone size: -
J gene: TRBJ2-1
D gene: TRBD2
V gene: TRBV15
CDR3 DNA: TGTGCCACCAGCAGAGATTGGGGGGGGGGAGGATCCTACAATGAGCAGTTCTTC
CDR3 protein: CATSRDWGGGGSYNEQFF

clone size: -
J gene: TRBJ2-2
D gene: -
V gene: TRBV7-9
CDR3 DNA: TGTGCCAGCAGCTTAGTGGGAGCGACCGGGGAGCTGTTTTTT
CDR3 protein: CASSLVGATGELFF

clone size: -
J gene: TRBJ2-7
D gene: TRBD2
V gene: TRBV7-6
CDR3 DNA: TGTGCCAGCAGCGTAACTAGCGGGGTATCCTACGAGCAGTACTTC
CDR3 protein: CASSVTSGVSYEQYF

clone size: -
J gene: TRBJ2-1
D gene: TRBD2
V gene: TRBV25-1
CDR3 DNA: TGTGCCAGCAGCCCTTCAGCGGGATGGAAGTTCTTC
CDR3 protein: CASSPSAGWKFF

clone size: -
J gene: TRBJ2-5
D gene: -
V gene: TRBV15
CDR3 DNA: TGTGCCACCAGCAGAGAGCTAAGGGATCGGGAGACCCAGTACTTC
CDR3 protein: CATSRELRDRETQYF

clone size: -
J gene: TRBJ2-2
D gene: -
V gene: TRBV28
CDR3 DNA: TGTGCCAGCAGTTTACGGGGGGCTCAGAACACCGGGGAGCTGTTTTTT
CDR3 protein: CASSLRGAQNTGELFF

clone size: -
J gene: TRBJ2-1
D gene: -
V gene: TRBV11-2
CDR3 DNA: TGTGCCAGCAGCTTAGGGTTCGGGCCTGAGAATGAGCAGTTCTTC
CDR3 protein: CASSLGFGPENEQFF

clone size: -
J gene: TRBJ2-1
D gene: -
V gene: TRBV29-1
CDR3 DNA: TGCAGCGTTGAAGGCGGGATTCATGAGCAGTTCTTC
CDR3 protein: CSVEGGIHEQFF

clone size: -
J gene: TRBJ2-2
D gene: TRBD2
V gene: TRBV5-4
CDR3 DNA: TGTGCCAGCAGCTCCCAGCGGGAGGTCACCGGGGAGCTGTTTTTT
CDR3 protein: CASSSQREVTGELFF

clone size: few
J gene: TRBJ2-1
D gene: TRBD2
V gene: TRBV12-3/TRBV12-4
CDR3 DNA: TGTGCCAGCAGTTTATGGGGAGGGCAAAGAGAGCAGTTCTTC
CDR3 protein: CASSLWGGQREQFF

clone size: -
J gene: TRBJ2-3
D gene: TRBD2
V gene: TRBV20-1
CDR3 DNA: TGCAGTGCTGAACCGGGACTAGCGGGAGGATTTCGGGCAGATACGCAGTATTTT
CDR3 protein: CSAEPGLAGGFRADTQYF

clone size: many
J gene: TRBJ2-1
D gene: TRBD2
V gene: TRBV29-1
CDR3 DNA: TGCAGCGTTGAGGGACTAGCGGGGCCGAATGAGCAGTTCTTC
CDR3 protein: CSVEGLAGPNEQFF

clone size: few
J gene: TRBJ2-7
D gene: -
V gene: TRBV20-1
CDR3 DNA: TGCAGTGCTCTTTCACGATCCGGGACGGGGACCTACGAGCAGTACTTC
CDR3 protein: CSALSRSGTGTYEQYF

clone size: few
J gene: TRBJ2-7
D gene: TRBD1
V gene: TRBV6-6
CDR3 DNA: TGTGCCAGCAGCCGACAGGGCCCTATCGAGCAGTACTTC
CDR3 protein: CASSRQGPIEQYF

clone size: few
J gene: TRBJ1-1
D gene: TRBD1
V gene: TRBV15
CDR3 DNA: TGTGCCACCAGCAGAGATAGGGGGCGCGGCACTGAAGCTTTCTTT
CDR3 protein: CATSRDRGRGTEAFF

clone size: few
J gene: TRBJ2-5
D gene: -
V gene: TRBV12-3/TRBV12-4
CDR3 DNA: TGTGCCAGCATGAGGACGGGTCTACAAGAGACCCAGTACTTC
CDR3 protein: CASMRTGLQETQYF

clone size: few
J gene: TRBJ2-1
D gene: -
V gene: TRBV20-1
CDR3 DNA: TGCAGTGCTAGAGATGGCAGAAGCTCCTACAATGAGCAGTTCTTC
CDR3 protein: CSARDGRSSYNEQFF

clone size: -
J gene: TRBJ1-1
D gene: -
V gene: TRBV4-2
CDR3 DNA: TGTGCCAGCAGCCAAGATTATAAGGGGAACACTGAAGCTTTCTTT
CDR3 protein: CASSQDYKGNTEAFF

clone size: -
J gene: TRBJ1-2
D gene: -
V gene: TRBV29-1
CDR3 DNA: TGCAGCGTTGTACAGGCCCTCTATGGCTACACCTTC
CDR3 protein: CSVVQALYGYTF

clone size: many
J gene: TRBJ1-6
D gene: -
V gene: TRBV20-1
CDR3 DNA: TGCAGTGCTAGAGAGAGCAGGGGATTGAATTCACCCCTCCACTTT
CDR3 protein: CSARESRGLNSPLHF

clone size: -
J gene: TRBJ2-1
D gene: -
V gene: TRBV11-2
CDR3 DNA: TGTGCCAGCAGCCAGACTTTGGGGCCGGGGAATGAGCAGTTCTTC
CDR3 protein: CASSQTLGPGNEQFF

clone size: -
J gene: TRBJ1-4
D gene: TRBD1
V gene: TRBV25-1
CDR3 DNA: TGTGCCAGCAGGGGCAGGACAGGGAGCGAAAAACTGTTTTTT
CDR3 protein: CASRGRTGSEKLFF

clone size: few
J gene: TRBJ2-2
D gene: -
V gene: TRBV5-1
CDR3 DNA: TGCGCCAGCAGCTTGGCAAGGGCAGGGAACACCGGGGAGCTGTTTTTT
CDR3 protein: CASSLARAGNTGELFF

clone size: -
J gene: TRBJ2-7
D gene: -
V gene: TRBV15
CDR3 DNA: TGTGCCACCAGCAGAGCCCTAACCGTGGGGGGATCCTCCTACGAGCAGTACTTC
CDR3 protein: CATSRALTVGGSSYEQYF

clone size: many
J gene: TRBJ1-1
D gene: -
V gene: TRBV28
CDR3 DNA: TGTGCCAGCAGTTTTAGGGGTTTAGGTCCCTCTGAAGCTTTCTTT
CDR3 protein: CASSFRGLGPSEAFF

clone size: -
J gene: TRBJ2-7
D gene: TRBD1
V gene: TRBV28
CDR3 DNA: TGTGCCAGCAGCCTCGGGACAGGGAAATACTTC
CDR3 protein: CASSLGTGKYF

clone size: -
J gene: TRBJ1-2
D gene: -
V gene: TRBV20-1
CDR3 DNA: TGCAGTGCTACCCGGGGGGGCACCAACTATGGCTACACCTTC
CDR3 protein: CSATRGGTNYGYTF

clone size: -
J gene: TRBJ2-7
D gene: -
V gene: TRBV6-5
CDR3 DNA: TGTGCCAGCAGTTACTCCTCAGGGGCCTACGAGCAGTACTTC
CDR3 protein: CASSYSSGAYEQYF

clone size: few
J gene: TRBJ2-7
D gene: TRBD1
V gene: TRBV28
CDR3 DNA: TGTGCCAGCAGGGACGCCGGGACAGGAACCTACGAGCAGTACTTC
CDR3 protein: CASRDAGTGTYEQYF

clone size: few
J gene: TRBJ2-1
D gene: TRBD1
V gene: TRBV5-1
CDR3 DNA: TGCGCCAGCAGCCCTACAGGGGGACTCAATGAGCAGTTCTTC
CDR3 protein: CASSPTGGLNEQFF

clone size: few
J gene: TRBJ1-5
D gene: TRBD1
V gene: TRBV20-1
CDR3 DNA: TGCAGTGCTGGAGACAGGGGAAGTAATCAGCCCCAGCATTTT
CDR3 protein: CSAGDRGSNQPQHF

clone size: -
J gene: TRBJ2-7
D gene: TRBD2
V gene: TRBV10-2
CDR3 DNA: TGCGCCAGCAGTGAGTCGGTGTTAGCGGGAGTAAACTCCTACGAGCAGTACTTC
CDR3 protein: CASSESVLAGVNSYEQYF

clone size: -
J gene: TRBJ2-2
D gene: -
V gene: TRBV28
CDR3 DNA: TGTGCCAGCAGCTTTACAGGAGGGCCCACCGGGGAGCTGTTTTTT
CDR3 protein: CASSFTGGPTGELFF

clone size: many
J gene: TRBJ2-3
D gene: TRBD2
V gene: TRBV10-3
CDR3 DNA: TGTGCCATCAGTGGGCCTAGCGGGATGAAAGATACGCAGTATTTT
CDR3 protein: CAISGPSGMKDTQYF

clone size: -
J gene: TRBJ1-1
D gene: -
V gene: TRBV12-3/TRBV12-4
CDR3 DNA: TGTGCCAGCACTCGATCGGGGTCCATGAACACTGAAGCTTTCTTT
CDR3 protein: CASTRSGSMNTEAFF